These 10 T cell receptor beta chains came from one sample sequenced in a study of T cells in localized non-small cell lung cancer. Clones were sequenced by immunoSEQ multiplex PCR, and TCRdb holds only the in-frame ones, with some missing. The repertoire includes tens of thousands of clones, approximately 88% of them detected once, and 15% sits in the top ten. The input for sequencing was peripheral blood, taken before any cancer treatment. The source is a man between 40 and 69 years old with stage I squamous cell lung carcinoma.

This chain joins TRBV5-1 and TRBJ2-2; no firm D call. Deletions cut 3 bases from V and 1 base from J, with 10 bases between. CDR3 length: 15 amino acids. The germline gives CDR1 SGHRS, CDR2 YFSETQ. The CDR3 is CASSWAGENTGELFF. The CDR3, as DNA: TGCGCCAGCAGCTGGGCTGGGGAGAACACCGGGGAGCTGTTTTTT.

The rearrangement links TRBV2 to TRBJ1-1; TRBD1 might be the D (6 bases). CDR3 length equals 15 residues. V lost 3 bases and J 2 bases, leaving 13 bases between the germline ends. Per the germline V gene, CDR1 is SNHLY and CDR2 is FYNNEI. This chain's CDR3 is CASSDYWDTNTEAFF. As DNA, the CDR3 is TGTGCCAGCAGTGATTATTGGGACACAAACACTGAAGCTTTCTTT.

The chain carries TRBV7-3 and TRBJ1-5; D call uncertain. CDR3 length: 13 residues. Trimming left V 3 bases short and J 6 bases short, with 9 bases between. Germline V lookup: CDR1 SGHTA, CDR2 FQGTGA. Here the CDR3 DNA reads TGTGCCAGCAGCTTTGGGGAGAGTCAGCCCCAGCATTTT. Its translation is CASSFGESQPQHF.

This clone was seen only once. The chain employs TRBV18 and TRBJ1-2, with no clear D. The germline V gene has CDR1 KGHSH and CDR2 LQKENI. The V end lost 4 bases, the J end lost 0 bases, and 15 bases lay between the germline ends. This CDR3 spans 16 amino acids. CDR3 nucleotides: TGTGCCAGCTCACAAAGCGCACAGTTCGCTAACTATGGCTACACCTTC. It translates to CASSQSAQFANYGYTF.

The chain employs TRBV30 and TRBJ2-2; D is ambiguous. CDR1 is GTSNPN and CDR2 is SVGIG in the germline V gene (reference sequence). With 4 bases removed from V and 7 bases from J, the gap between germline ends came to 16 bases. The CDR3 loop spans 14 amino acids. The CDR3 coding sequence is TGTGCCTGGAAAGTCGGTCTTCAGTACGGGGAGCTGTTTTTT. Translation: CAWKVGLQYGELFF.

The chain couples TRBV28 to TRBJ2-6; a weak D match, TRBD1 (5 bases). V was pared by 5 bases and J by 9 bases, with 8 bases between. CDR1 MDHEN and CDR2 SYDVKM come from the germline V gene. This CDR3 region has 12 residues. The CDR3 DNA sequence: TGTGCCAGCAGTCAGACAGTCAACGTCCTGACTTTC. It yields the protein CASSQTVNVLTF.

The CDR3 here is CASSLAREGTTQYF. In nucleotides, the CDR3 is TGTGCCAGCAGCTTAGCCCGGGAAGGTACGACCCAGTACTTC. V usage is TRBV7-2 and J usage is TRBJ2-5; D is perhaps TRBD2 (5 bases). V was cut by 0 bases and J by 7 bases, with 12 bases left in between. CDR3 size: 14 residues. Germline-derived CDR1 and CDR2 are SGHTA and FQGNSA.

This clone was found many times. The V and J genes are TRBV7-9 and TRBJ2-5; 10 bases align to TRBD2. Trimming at V came to 3 bases and at J to 3 bases, leaving 7 bases not matched to a gene. Germline CDR1 is SEHNR and CDR2 is FQNEAQ (reference sequence). This CDR3 comprises 16 residues. CDR3 coding DNA: TGTGCCAGCAGCTTCCGACTAGCGGGTGGTAAAGAGACCCAGTACTTC. Its protein is CASSFRLAGGKETQYF.

This chain connects TRBV28 to TRBJ2-5; TRBD1 matches at 10 bases. This CDR3 is 15 amino acids long. V was clipped by 3 bases and J by 5 bases; unmatched bases: 6. Germline values: CDR1 MDHEN, CDR2 SYDVKM. The CDR3 here is CASSLTPGQGETQYF. In DNA, the CDR3 is TGTGCCAGCAGTTTGACCCCGGGACAGGGGGAGACCCAGTACTTC.

V usage is TRBV5-1 and J usage is TRBJ1-4, with 8 bases that match TRBD1. The germline V gene encodes CDR1 SGHRS and CDR2 YFSETQ. The trim removed 4 bases at V and 8 bases at J, leaving 10 bases unmatched. There are 15 residues in the CDR3. CDR3 region: CASSPSGTGGEKLFF. CDR3 DNA: TGCGCCAGCAGCCCCTCTGGGACAGGCGGGGAAAAACTGTTTTTT.